This T cell receptor beta chain was identified in a study of spatial heterogeneity in lung cancer. Study-wide results and limits: Counts that tracked tumor mutation counts were those of expanded intratumoral alpha and beta TCRs.

V gave up 5 bases and J gave up 3 bases; unmatched junction bases: 2. CDR1 and CDR2 from the germline V gene are LGHDT and YNNKEL (reference sequence). There are 15 residues in the CDR3. This clonotype ranks as medium-sized (0.01 to 0.1%). The antigen is unknown. This beta chain came through as a stray read in a library set up for alpha chains, and its size says little. The time point here: sample taken at primary tumor resection. One entry per CDR3 protein, called by TCRdb with MiXCR from the 5' RACE reads. The table has around 10,000 distinct CDR3 sequences, roughly 13% seen once. The sample consisted of lung tumor tissue, taken at surgery. The rearrangement uses TRBV3-1 and TRBJ2-7; 15 nucleotides align to TRBD2. The sequence came from a male donor with early-stage non-small cell lung cancer. CDR3 region: CASSLGLAGGYEQYF. The CDR3 DNA follows: TGTGCCAGCAGCTTGGGACTAGCGGGAGGCTACGAGCAGTACTTC.